The 23 T cell receptor beta chains below all came from one sample that was sequenced in a study of blood T cell repertoires in COVID-19. Profiled with immunoSEQ multiplex PCR; TCRdb holds only in-frame clones, not every one. The table includes about 430,000 clones, roughly nine tenths detected once. The sequencing sample was made of PBMCs or T cells enriched from blood (not recorded which). The receptors were gathered from a man aged 25-45 years who had recovered from COVID-19.

This chain joins TRBV12-3 or TRBV12-4 and TRBJ2-1, with D tentatively TRBD1 (5 bases). This CDR3 comprises 13 residues. The ends were cut back, 5 bases at V and 9 bases at J, with 14 bases in the middle. The CDR3 bases are TGTGCCAGCAGTCAACTAAGGGGCAGTGAGCAGTTCTTC. Its protein is CASSQLRGSEQFF.

The rearrangement uses TRBV27 and TRBJ1-5; the D is unclear. This CDR3 is 14 amino acids long. V was clipped by 3 bases and J by 6 bases, with 12 bases between them. The V gene's germline CDR1 is MNHEY and CDR2 SMNVEV (reference sequence). The CDR3 protein is CASSFSVFSQPQHF. Here the CDR3 DNA reads TGTGCCAGCAGTTTTTCAGTGTTTTCTCAGCCCCAGCATTTT.

This chain links TRBV19 with TRBJ2-7, with TRBD1 as a possible D gene (5 bases). Germline V CDR1 and CDR2: LNHDA, SQIVND (reference sequence). V lost 3 bases and J lost 2, with 11 bases in between. The CDR3 spans 14 residues. The CDR3 bases are TGTGCCAGTAGTATCTCCGACAGTCCCTACGAGCAGTACTTC. As protein: CASSISDSPYEQYF.

This chain uses TRBV19 with TRBJ1-5; 12 bases match TRBD1. Losses at the gene ends were 6 bases for V and 1 base for J; bases not matched to a gene: 7. Germline CDR1 LNHDA, CDR2 SQIVND (reference sequence). The CDR3 is made up of 17 amino acids. The CDR3 reads CASRGTGGKVSNQPQHF. As DNA, the CDR3 is TGTGCCAGTAGAGGGACAGGGGGCAAAGTAAGCAATCAGCCCCAGCATTTT.

The V call is TRBV5-6, the J call TRBJ2-3; tentatively, D is TRBD1 (5 bases). CDR3 length: 14 residues. Germline CDR1 reads SGHDT; CDR2 reads YYEEEE. V was shortened by 1 base and J by 2 bases, with 8 bases between the two germline ends. CDR3 loop: CASSLTGDTDTQYF. The CDR3 DNA is TGTGCCAGCAGCTTGACAGGAGACACAGATACGCAGTATTTT. The entire variable domain, with the rest obtained from reference TRBV5-6 and TRBJ2-3, is as follows: DAGVTQSPTHLIKTRGQQVTLRCSPKSGHDTVSWYQQALGQGPQFIFQYYEEEERQRGNFPDRFSGHQFPNYSSELNVNALLLGDSALYLCASSLTGDTDTQYFGPGTRLTVL.

This chain links TRBV29-1 with TRBJ2-3, with 7 bases lining up with TRBD1. V lost 8 bases to trimming and J lost 2 bases; unmatched junction nucleotides: 7. The CDR3 is made up of 13 amino acids. Germline values: CDR1 SQVTM, CDR2 ANQGSEA. CDR3 amino acids: CSTRGGNTDTQYF. CDR3 nucleotide sequence: TGCAGCACCCGAGGGGGCAACACAGATACGCAGTATTTT.

This clone was recorded only once. This chain connects TRBV29-1 to TRBJ1-3; maybe TRBD1 (6 bases). The V end was cut by 4 bases, the J end by 0 bases, with 19 bases between. Germline V gene sequence: CDR1 SQVTM, CDR2 ANQGSEA. The CDR3 sequence is 17 residues long. CDR3 residues: CSVVEFDIGGSGNTIYF. The CDR3 bases are TGCAGCGTTGTTGAATTTGATATAGGGGGCTCTGGAAACACCATATATTTT.

The chain links TRBV10-3 to TRBJ1-4; D gene ambiguous. Trimming removed 0 bases at V and 10 bases at J, with 12 bases between. From germline, CDR1 is ENHRY and CDR2 SYGVKD. The CDR3 sequence is 14 residues long. The CDR3 region is CAISESEPAVKLFF. As DNA, the CDR3 is TGTGCCATCAGTGAGTCGGAGCCCGCAGTAAAACTGTTTTTT.

V and J are TRBV12-5 and TRBJ1-5; 8 bases are shared with TRBD1. This CDR3 is 15 amino acids long. CDR1 and CDR2 (germline): LGHNT, FRNRAP. With 1 base clipped from V and 1 base from J, the junction kept 0 bases outside the gene matches. In DNA form, the CDR3 reads TGTGCTAGTGGTTTGGGACAGGGGAGCAATCAGCCCCAGCATTTT. Its protein is CASGLGQGSNQPQHF.

The chain has TRBV27 and TRBJ1-2, with TRBD1 identical over 7 bases. Trimming cost V 5 bases and J 9 bases; bases outside gene matches: 12. The CDR3 loop spans 14 amino acids. CDR1 is MNHEY and CDR2 is SMNVEV in the germline V gene (reference sequence). The CDR3 protein is CASSTGTEMRRYTF. The CDR3 DNA sequence: TGTGCCAGCAGTACAGGGACAGAAATGAGGCGCTACACCTTC.

This CDR3 reads CASSPSVGGLSTDTQYF. CDR3 bases: TGTGCCAGCTCACCCTCCGTAGGGGGCCTTAGCACAGATACGCAGTATTTT. This chain uses TRBV18 with TRBJ2-3; 7 nucleotides line up with TRBD1. CDR1 and CDR2 from the germline V gene are KGHSH and LQKENI. The CDR3 is 17 amino acids. Trimming cost V 3 bases and J 0 bases; bases outside gene matches: 9.

This rearrangement joins TRBV30 to TRBJ1-1, with TRBD1 identical over 12 bases. The V gene's germline CDR1 is GTSNPN and CDR2 SVGIG (reference sequence). The CDR3 spans 14 residues. V shed 3 bases, J shed 6 bases, and the junction held 5 bases outside the gene matches. Written as DNA, the CDR3 is TGTGCCTGGAGAATGGGACAGGGGGCCTCTGAAGCTTTCTTT. Encoded protein: CAWRMGQGASEAFF. The complete variable domain, with remaining parts taken from reference TRBV30 and TRBJ1-1, reads SQTIHQWPATLVQPVGSPLSLECTVEGTSNPNLYWYRQAAGRGLQLLFYSVGIGQISSEVPQNLSASRPQDRQFILSSKKLLLSDSGFYLCAWRMGQGASEAFFGQGTRLTVV.

This chain connects TRBV6-6 to TRBJ2-1; no definite D call. V lost 1 base and J lost 9, with 7 bases in between. CDR1 is MNHNY, CDR2 SVGAGI, per germline (reference sequence). The CDR3 sequence is 12 residues long. CDR3 residues: CASSYWRGEQFF. As DNA, the CDR3 is TGTGCCAGCAGTTACTGGCGAGGTGAGCAGTTCTTC.

This chain uses TRBV6-6 with TRBJ2-3; D is uncertain. Germline V CDR1 and CDR2: MNHNY, SVGAGI (reference sequence). The CDR3 is made up of 13 amino acids. With 7 bases removed from V and 2 bases from J, the gap between germline ends came to 10 bases. This chain's CDR3 is CASKQPHTDTQYF. For the CDR3, the DNA is TGTGCCAGCAAACAACCGCACACAGATACGCAGTATTTT.

CDR3 loop: CASSYIDWNTEAFF. DNA of the CDR3: TGTGCCAGCAGTTACATCGACTGGAACACTGAAGCTTTCTTT. This rearrangement joins TRBV6-5 to TRBJ1-1; D unclear. The CDR3 extends over 14 amino acids. V shed 2 bases and J shed 1 base, with 8 bases lying between them. Germline V gene sequence: CDR1 MNHEY, CDR2 SVGAGI.

The chain couples TRBV7-9 to TRBJ2-7; D is perhaps TRBD2 (6 bases). V was cut by 8 bases and J by 2 bases, with 16 bases left in between. The CDR3 is 14 amino acids. Germline V lookup: CDR1 SEHNR, CDR2 FQNEAQ (reference sequence). The CDR3 region is CASEAEGRTYEQYF. The CDR3 DNA follows: TGTGCCAGCGAAGCGGAAGGGAGGACCTACGAGCAGTACTTC.

This chain uses TRBV2 with TRBJ2-1, with no clear D. CDR1 SNHLY and CDR2 FYNNEI come from the germline V gene. This CDR3 is 14 amino acids long. The V gene lost 5 bases and the J gene lost 0 bases, with 8 bases spanning the gap. CDR3 sequence reads: CASSTQSSYNEQFF. CDR3 coding DNA: TGTGCCAGCAGTACACAAAGCTCCTACAATGAGCAGTTCTTC.

The chain recombines TRBV7-9 with TRBJ1-3, with TRBD1 as a possible D gene (5 bases). Germline V lookup: CDR1 SEHNR, CDR2 FQNEAQ (reference sequence). The CDR3 sequence is 14 residues long. Trimming removed 0 bases from V and 2 bases from J, with 5 bases in between. CDR3 DNA sequence: TGTGCCAGCAGCTTAGCAGGGGCTGGAAACACCATATATTTT. This sequence encodes CASSLAGAGNTIYF.

The CDR3 DNA reads TGTGCCAGCAGTTACGCGGAGACAGGGGGCTGGTATGGCTACACCTTC. This gives the protein CASSYAETGGWYGYTF. The chain is built from TRBV6-5 and TRBJ1-2; 10 bases are a match to TRBD1. Trimming at V came to 2 bases and at J to 5 bases, leaving 8 bases not matched to a gene. Germline CDR1 is MNHEY and CDR2 is SVGAGI. The CDR3 is 16 amino acids.

As regards this clone: The same CDR3 also results from other DNA sequences found in this sample. This rearrangement joins TRBV4-1 to TRBJ2-7, with 8 nucleotides matching TRBD1. CDR1 MGHRA and CDR2 YSYEKL come from the germline V gene. Trimming took 2 bases from V and 3 from J; bases not matched to a gene: 6. The CDR3 is 15 amino acids. The CDR3 spells CASSQTGTGNYEQYF. CDR3 DNA: TGCGCCAGCAGCCAAACCGGGACAGGTAACTACGAGCAGTACTTC.

The rearrangement joins TRBV29-1 to TRBJ2-7; TRBD2 aligns across 8 bases. Per the germline V gene, CDR1 is SQVTM and CDR2 is ANQGSEA. The CDR3 covers 14 residues. The J segment lost 4 bases and the V segment lost 3 bases, leaving 8 bases of the junction unmatched. CDR3 sequence: CSVDGLAGGYEQYF. The CDR3 bases are TGCAGCGTTGATGGGCTAGCGGGTGGATACGAGCAGTACTTC.

The V gene is TRBV25-1, the J gene TRBJ1-1, with a tentative D call TRBD1 (5 bases). V lost 5 bases, J lost 7 bases, and 17 bases lay in between. CDR1 MGHDK and CDR2 SYGVNS come from the germline V gene. This CDR3 contains 14 residues. CDR3 in amino acids: CASSPVSTGVEAFF. CDR3 nucleotide sequence: TGTGCCAGCAGTCCCGTTTCCACGGGGGTTGAAGCTTTCTTT. Variable domain in full (rest from reference TRBV25-1 and TRBJ1-1): EADIYQTPRYLVIGTGKKITLECSQTMGHDKMYWYQQDPGMELHLIHYSYGVNSTEKGDLSSESTVSRIRTEHFPLTLESARPSHTSQYLCASSPVSTGVEAFFGQGTRLTVV.

V gene TRBV18 combines with J gene TRBJ2-2; D is perhaps TRBD1 (6 bases). CDR1 and CDR2 (germline): KGHSH, LQKENI. With 7 bases removed from V and 1 base from J, the gap between germline ends came to 10 bases. The CDR3 has 14 residues. The CDR3 nucleotides read TGTGCCAGCTTTCCGGGACAGAACACCGGGGAGCTGTTTTTT. Translation gives CASFPGQNTGELFF.